This T cell receptor beta chain was recovered during a study of blood T cells in healthy people across ages. With a J-beta primer mix and a sample-barcoded 5' primer, a second PCR ran 7 to 11 cycles. One entry per CDR3 protein, called by TCRdb with MiXCR from the 5' RACE reads. Among more than 1,000,000 distinct CDR3 sequences, under 30% were seen once, and the ten largest hold approximately 0.71%. Germline values: CDR1 SQVTM, CDR2 ANQGSEA. The CDR3 spans 14 residues. V lost 0 bases and J lost 5, with 11 bases in between. Another study also made use of these data, one on T cells of mothers and their children. That study adds: The study recruited three healthy Caucasian mothers and their six children as donors.

This sequence joins TRBV29-1 and TRBJ2-1; perhaps D is TRBD1 or TRBD2 (5 bases each). Sample: blood. This TCR came from a girl aged 2-10 years in good health. The CDR3 sequence is CSVEDLMGDNEQFF. Written as DNA, the CDR3 is TGCAGCGTTGAAGATCTTATGGGGGACAATGAGCAGTTCTTC.